These 25 T cell receptor beta chains were all obtained from the same sample, sequenced in a study of T cell clones after liver transplantation. Generated by immunoSEQ multiplex PCR, the TCRdb table keeps only in-frame clones and is missing some. The sample has around 110,000 clones; about nine tenths are singletons. Sequencing used CD4+ T cells from blood, obtained 12 months after liver transplant. Source of these receptors: a human patient who received a liver transplant. The graft donor may account for some of the T cells.

This clone appeared once. The chain employs TRBV27 and TRBJ1-6; D is undetermined. CDR1 is MNHEY, CDR2 SMNVEV, per germline (reference sequence). V gave up 0 bases and J gave up 6 bases, with 6 bases separating them. The CDR3 length is 14 residues. The CDR3 protein is CASSLSGINSPLHF. CDR3 coding DNA: TGTGCCAGCAGTTTATCAGGGATTAATTCACCCCTCCACTTT.

The V call is TRBV5-4, the J call TRBJ2-3; D is uncertain. CDR3 length: 14 residues. Germline CDR1 reads SGHNT; CDR2 reads YYREEE (reference sequence). V was clipped by 5 bases and J by 0 bases, with 10 bases between them. The CDR3 DNA reads TGTGCCAGCAGGGTTGCCAGTAGCACAGATACGCAGTATTTT. Protein sequence: CASRVASSTDTQYF.

Worth noting for this clone: Other nucleotide sequences in the sample specify the same CDR3. J is TRBJ1-3 and V is TRBV7-2; no definite D call. The CDR3 length is 14 residues. The germline V gene encodes CDR1 SGHTA and CDR2 FQGNSA. V was clipped by 1 base and J by 0 bases, with 4 bases between them. CDR3 region: CASSLGGSGNTIYF. CDR3 DNA: TGTGCCAGCAGCTTAGGGGGCTCTGGAAACACCATATATTTT.

The chain carries TRBV2 and TRBJ2-1; 10 bases line up with TRBD1. Trimming removed 3 bases from V and 6 bases from J; junction bases left unmatched: 8. The CDR3 is made up of 16 amino acids. CDR1 SNHLY and CDR2 FYNNEI come from the germline V gene. DNA of the CDR3: TGTGCCAGCAGTGAGAGAGCGGGACAGGGGTCCAATGAGCAGTTCTTC. This codes for CASSERAGQGSNEQFF.

This sequence joins TRBV28 and TRBJ2-3; 7 bases line up with TRBD2. The CDR3 runs 15 residues. The germline CDR1 and CDR2 sequences are MDHEN and SYDVKM. V lost 4 bases to trimming and J lost 4 bases; unmatched junction nucleotides: 8. This chain's CDR3 is CASSSPGGRADTQYF. The DNA for the CDR3 is TGTGCCAGCAGTTCCCCCGGCGGGAGAGCAGATACGCAGTATTTT.

V is TRBV7-9 and J is TRBJ2-2; D remains ambiguous. Per germline, CDR1 SEHNR and CDR2 FQNEAQ (reference sequence). The CDR3 consists of 16 residues. Trimming left V 1 base short and J 0 bases short, with 9 bases between. For the CDR3, the DNA is TGTGCCAGCAGCTTAGAGGAGTTCCCGAACACCGGGGAGCTGTTTTTT. Translated, it gives CASSLEEFPNTGELFF.

V and J are TRBV5-5 and TRBJ2-3; TRBD2 matches 8 bases. There are 15 residues in the CDR3. Germline lookup yields CDR1 SGHKS and CDR2 YYEKEE (reference sequence). V was clipped by 2 bases and J by 0 bases; unmatched bases: 2. The CDR3 DNA follows: TGTGCCAGCAGCTTCCCTAGCGGGAGCACAGATACGCAGTATTTT. Residues: CASSFPSGSTDTQYF.

This chain joins TRBV11-2 and TRBJ2-7, with unresolved D. Germline CDR1 reads SGHAT; CDR2 reads FQNNGV. The CDR3 is made up of 11 amino acids. V shed 0 bases and J shed 12 bases, with 9 bases lying between them. Here the CDR3 reads CASSLDSPRYF. Written as DNA, the CDR3 is TGTGCCAGCAGCTTAGATTCCCCTCGGTACTTC.

The CDR3 here is CASSFLTGTSGTNEQFF. For the CDR3, the DNA is TGTGCCAGCAGCTTTTTGACCGGGACTAGCGGGACGAATGAGCAGTTCTTC. V gene TRBV7-3 combines with J gene TRBJ2-1; TRBD2 matches at 13 bases. CDR1 and CDR2 (germline): SGHTA, FQGTGA. Unmatched junction bases numbered 9, after V lost 3 bases and J lost 7 bases. This CDR3 has 17 amino acids. The variable domain in full, completed from reference TRBV7-3 and TRBJ2-1, reads GAGVSQTPSNKVTEKGKYVELRCDPISGHTALYWYRQSLGQGPEFLIYFQGTGAADDSGLPNDRFFAVRPEGSVSTLKIQRTERGDSAVYLCASSFLTGTSGTNEQFFGPGTRLTVL.

The chain is built from TRBV19 and TRBJ2-5; TRBD1 agrees at 7 bases. Germline CDR1 is LNHDA and CDR2 is SQIVND (reference sequence). The CDR3 spans 13 residues. The V and J ends lost 3 bases and 5 bases, in that order; junction bases with no gene match: 3. CDR3 region: CASSMTGYETQYF. The CDR3 DNA sequence: TGTGCCAGTAGTATGACAGGGTATGAGACCCAGTACTTC.

This chain uses TRBV5-1 with TRBJ2-7; TRBD1 matches at 8 bases. Germline-derived CDR1 and CDR2 are SGHRS and YFSETQ. The CDR3 has 13 amino acids. The V and J ends lost 6 bases and 6 bases, in that order; junction bases with no gene match: 8. The CDR3 here is CASNGQGVAEQYF. CDR3 coding DNA: TGCGCCAGCAACGGACAGGGTGTCGCCGAGCAGTACTTC.

The J gene is TRBJ2-3, the V gene TRBV29-1; a possible D gene is TRBD2 (5 bases). V lost 2 bases to trimming and J lost 4 bases, with 19 bases between them. The CDR3 loop spans 16 amino acids. Germline-derived CDR1 and CDR2 are SQVTM and ANQGSEA. CDR3 residues: CSVEYLQGGGADTQYF. The CDR3 DNA reads TGCAGCGTTGAATATCTACAAGGAGGTGGGGCAGATACGCAGTATTTT.

V gene TRBV7-2 combines with J gene TRBJ2-3, with 11 nucleotides matching TRBD1. This CDR3 contains 19 residues. Germline CDR1 and CDR2: SGHTA and FQGNSA. The ends lost 5 bases at V and 0 bases at J; junction bases unmatched: 13. The CDR3 DNA sequence: TGTGCCAGCAGCCCCGTAGGTATCGGGACAGGGGGGAGCACAGATACGCAGTATTTT. Translated, it gives CASSPVGIGTGGSTDTQYF.

This clone was picked up a small number of times. The rearrangement uses TRBV5-1 and TRBJ2-3, with D maybe TRBD2 (6 bases). CDR1 and CDR2 from the germline V gene are SGHRS and YFSETQ. The V end was cut by 0 bases, the J end by 7 bases, with 12 bases between. CDR3 length equals 14 residues. CDR3 coding DNA: TGCGCCAGCAGCTTGGACGGGAGTATGAATACGCAGTATTTT. As protein: CASSLDGSMNTQYF.

This clone was observed a handful of times. The chain employs TRBV15 and TRBJ2-5, with TRBD1 as a possible D gene (6 bases). Trimming removed 3 bases from V and 5 bases from J, with 13 bases in between. This CDR3 is built from 14 residues. The germline V gene has CDR1 LNHNV and CDR2 YYDKDF (reference sequence). The CDR3 nucleotides read TGTGCCACCAGCAGTGGACAGAGATGGGAGACCCAGTACTTC. As protein: CATSSGQRWETQYF.

This chain links TRBV5-1 with TRBJ2-3, with D hard to call. The germline V gene encodes CDR1 SGHRS and CDR2 YFSETQ. Trimming left V 0 bases short and J 5 bases short, with 10 bases between. The CDR3 spans 14 residues. The CDR3 here is CASSLGQTGDTQYF. The CDR3 DNA is TGCGCCAGCAGCTTGGGTCAAACGGGAGATACGCAGTATTTT.

The chain uses TRBV29-1 and TRBJ1-1; 8 nucleotides match TRBD1. The junction had 11 bases not matched to a gene; V was cut back by 7 bases and J by 7 bases. This CDR3 contains 13 residues. Germline V gene sequence: CDR1 SQVTM, CDR2 ANQGSEA. The DNA of the CDR3 is TGCAGCGCGGTACAGGGGGTGTTTGGTGAAGCTTTCTTT. The encoded protein is CSAVQGVFGEAFF. Looking up the rest from reference TRBV29-1 and TRBJ1-1 gives the full variable domain: SAVISQKPSRDICQRGTSLTIQCQVDSQVTMMFWYRQQPGQSLTLIATANQGSEATYESGFVIDKFPISRPNLTFSTLTVSNMSPEDSSIYLCSAVQGVFGEAFFGQGTRLTVV.

Note on this clone: The same CDR3 arises from other DNA sequences in this sample as well. The chain has TRBV19 and TRBJ2-7; D remains unclear. Trimming left V 3 bases short and J 4 bases short, with 7 bases between. CDR1 is LNHDA and CDR2 is SQIVND in the germline V gene (reference sequence). This CDR3 is built from 12 residues. The CDR3 nucleotides read TGTGCCAGTAGTATCCCCCCTTACGAGCAGTACTTC. Translation gives CASSIPPYEQYF.

Comments on this clone: The sample contains more than one DNA sequence encoding this CDR3. V is TRBV11-2 and J is TRBJ1-1; D not certain. CDR1 and CDR2 from the germline V gene are SGHAT and FQNNGV. V dropped 0 bases and J dropped 6 bases, with 8 bases sitting between them. The CDR3 is made up of 13 amino acids. The CDR3 spells CASSLDLGAEAFF. The CDR3 DNA follows: TGTGCCAGCAGCTTAGATCTTGGCGCTGAAGCTTTCTTT.

V gene TRBV5-1 combines with J gene TRBJ2-5; TRBD1 agrees at 12 bases. The CDR3 runs to 16 residues. The V gene end was trimmed by 3 bases and the J gene end by 4 bases; junction bases not matched to a gene: 7. The germline CDR1 and CDR2 sequences are SGHRS and YFSETQ. CDR3 coding DNA: TGCGCCAGCAGCTCCGGGACAGGGGGCGGTCCAGAGACCCAGTACTTC. Encoded protein: CASSSGTGGGPETQYF.

The chain joins TRBV5-1 to TRBJ2-1; 13 bases match TRBD2. Germline assignment: CDR1 SGHRS and CDR2 YFSETQ. The ends lost 0 bases at V and 7 bases at J; junction bases unmatched: 4. This CDR3 has 16 amino acids. Written as DNA, the CDR3 is TGCGCCAGCAGCTTGGGCCCGGGACTAGCGGGGAATGAGCAGTTCTTC. Translated: CASSLGPGLAGNEQFF.

V gene TRBV5-1 combines with J gene TRBJ2-6; D could derive from TRBD1 or TRBD2 (5 bases each). Germline values: CDR1 SGHRS, CDR2 YFSETQ. V was shortened by 4 bases and J by 0 bases, with 11 bases between the two germline ends. The CDR3 totals 16 residues. DNA for the CDR3: TGCGCCAGCAGCAGGGACGGACTCTCTGGGGCCAACGTCCTGACTTTC. As protein: CASSRDGLSGANVLTF.

The chain recombines TRBV15 with TRBJ2-7; unclear D gene. V was clipped by 2 bases and J by 2 bases, with 1 base between them. The CDR3 runs to 11 residues. In germline, CDR1 is LNHNV, CDR2 YYDKDF (reference sequence). The CDR3 nucleotides are TGTGCCACCAGCAGACCCTACGAGCAGTACTTC. It codes for CATSRPYEQYF.

This chain links TRBV12-5 with TRBJ2-7, with TRBD1 matching over 8 bases. Germline assignment: CDR1 LGHNT and CDR2 FRNRAP. The CDR3 has 16 amino acids. Trimming took 6 bases from V and 2 from J; bases not matched to a gene: 12. The CDR3 region has the DNA TGTGCTAGTGGGTACCAGACAGGGGCGCTAACCTACGAGCAGTACTTC. Protein sequence: CASGYQTGALTYEQYF. Filled out from reference TRBV12-5 and TRBJ2-7, the complete variable domain reads DARVTQTPRHKVTEMGQEVTMRCQPILGHNTVFWYRQTMMQGLELLAYFRNRAPLDDSGMPKDRFSAEMPDATLATLKIQPSEPRDSAVYFCASGYQTGALTYEQYFGPGTRLTVT.

The chain employs TRBV28 and TRBJ2-3; no clear D. The CDR3 is 15 amino acids. With 5 bases removed from V and 6 bases from J, the gap between germline ends came to 18 bases. CDR1 MDHEN and CDR2 SYDVKM come from the germline V gene. The CDR3: CASSVPAPGSDTQYF. The CDR3 DNA reads as TGTGCCAGCAGTGTACCGGCCCCCGGGTCCGATACGCAGTATTTT.